This T cell receptor beta chain came from a study of Ad26.COV2.S vaccination and SARS-CoV-2 variants. Turning to the study itself: The COV1001 Ad26.COV2.S trial arm included the donor. Donor got 5x10^10 or 1x10^11 viral particles of Ad26.COV2.S.

The CDR3 covers 13 residues. V was pared by 0 bases and J by 7 bases, with 7 bases between. From germline, CDR1 is SEHNR and CDR2 FQNEAQ (reference sequence). Treatment of the sample: roughly 19 received Ad26.COV2.S at low or high dose, single or two shots; several received placebo; per-sample allocation not given. It was on day 63 after the first vaccine or placebo injection that samples were taken. TCRdb's copy holds only in-frame clones and misses some; the assay was immunoSEQ multiplex PCR. The sample holds about 250,000 clones, approximately 88% seen once. Worth noting for this clone: Its antigen is still unknown.

Study conclusions and caveats: Vaccine and placebo groups showed comparable non-spike TCR breadth. Total T cell responses may have been underestimated by the TCR breadth and depth analyses.

The sequence came from a person aged 18 to 65 who received the Ad26.COV2.S COVID-19 vaccine or a placebo. The sequences come from peripheral blood, collected in a trial of Ad26.COV2.S vaccine versus placebo. The V call is TRBV7-9, the J call TRBJ1-5; D uncertain. Here the CDR3 DNA reads TGTGCCAGCAGCTTAGCTGGCGCACAGCCCCAGCATTTT. This codes for CASSLAGAQPQHF.